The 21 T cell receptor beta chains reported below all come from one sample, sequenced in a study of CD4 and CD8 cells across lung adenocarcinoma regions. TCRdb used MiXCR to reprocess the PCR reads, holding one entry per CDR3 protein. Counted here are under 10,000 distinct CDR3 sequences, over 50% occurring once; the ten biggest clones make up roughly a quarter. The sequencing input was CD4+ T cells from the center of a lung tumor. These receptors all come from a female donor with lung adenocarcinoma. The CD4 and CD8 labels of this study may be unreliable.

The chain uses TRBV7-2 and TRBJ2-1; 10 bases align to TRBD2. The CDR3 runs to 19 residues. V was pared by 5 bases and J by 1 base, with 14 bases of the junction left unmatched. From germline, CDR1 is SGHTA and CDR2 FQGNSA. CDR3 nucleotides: TGTGCCAGCAGCGTTTTTCCCCTGACTAGCGGGTCTTCCTACAATGAGCAGTTCTTC. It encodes CASSVFPLTSGSSYNEQFF. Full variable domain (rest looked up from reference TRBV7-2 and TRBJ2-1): GAGVSQSPSNKVTEKGKDVELRCDPISGHTALYWYRQSLGQGLEFLIYFQGNSAPDKSGLPSDRFSAERTGGSVSTLTIQRTQQEDSAVYLCASSVFPLTSGSSYNEQFFGPGTRLTVL.

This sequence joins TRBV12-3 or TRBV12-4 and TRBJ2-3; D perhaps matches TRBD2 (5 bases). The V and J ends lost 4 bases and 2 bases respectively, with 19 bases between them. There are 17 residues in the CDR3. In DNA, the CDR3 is TGTGCCAGCAGTTCCCCCGGAGAGCGGAAACTCACAGATACGCAGTATTTT. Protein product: CASSSPGERKLTDTQYF.

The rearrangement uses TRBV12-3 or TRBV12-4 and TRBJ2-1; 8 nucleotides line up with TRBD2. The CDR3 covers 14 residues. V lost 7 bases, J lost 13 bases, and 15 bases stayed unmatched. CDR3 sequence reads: CASTIAGREETQFF. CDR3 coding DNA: TGTGCCAGCACCATAGCGGGAAGGGAAGAGACCCAGTTCTTC.

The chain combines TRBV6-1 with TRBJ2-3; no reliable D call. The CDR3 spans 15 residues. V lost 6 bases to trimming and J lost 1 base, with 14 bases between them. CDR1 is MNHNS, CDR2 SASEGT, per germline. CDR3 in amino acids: CASRLSYLGTDTQYF. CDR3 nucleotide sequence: TGTGCCAGCAGGCTTTCATACCTAGGCACAGATACGCAGTATTTT.

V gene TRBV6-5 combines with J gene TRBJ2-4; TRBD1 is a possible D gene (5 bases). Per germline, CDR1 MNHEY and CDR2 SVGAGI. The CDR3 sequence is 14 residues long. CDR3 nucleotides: TGTGCGGGCAGTTGGGGCCGTGAGTTAGGCACCCAGTACTTC. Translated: CAGSWGRELGTQYF.

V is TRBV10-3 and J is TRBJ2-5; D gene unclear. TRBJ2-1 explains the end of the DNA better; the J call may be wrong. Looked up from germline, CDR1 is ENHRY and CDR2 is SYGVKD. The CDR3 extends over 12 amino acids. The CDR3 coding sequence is TGTGCCTCTGCAGTCCTGCCCGGGGAGCAGTTCTTC. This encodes CASAVLPGEQFF.

The CDR3 DNA reads TGCGCCAGCCCACCCCACCGGGACAATGAGCAGTTCTTC. This translates into CASPPHRDNEQFF. The rearrangement joins TRBV10-1 to TRBJ2-1; D is unclear. Germline V lookup: CDR1 WNHNN, CDR2 SYGVQD (reference sequence). V was trimmed by 8 bases and J by 5 bases, leaving 13 bases between them. The length of the CDR3 is 13 residues.

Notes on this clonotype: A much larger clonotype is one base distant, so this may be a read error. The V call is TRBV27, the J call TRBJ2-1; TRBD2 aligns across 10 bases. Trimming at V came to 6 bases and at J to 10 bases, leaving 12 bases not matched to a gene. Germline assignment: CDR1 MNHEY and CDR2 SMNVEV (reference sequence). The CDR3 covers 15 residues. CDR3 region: CASRAEREGAYEQFF. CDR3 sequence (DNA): TGTGCCAGCAGAGCGGAGCGGGAGGGGGCCTACGAGCAGTTCTTC.

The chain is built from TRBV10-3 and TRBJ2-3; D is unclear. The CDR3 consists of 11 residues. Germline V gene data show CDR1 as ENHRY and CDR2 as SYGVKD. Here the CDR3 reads CAGKDQDTQYF. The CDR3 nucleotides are TGTGCGGGCAAGGACCAAGATACGCAGTATTTT.

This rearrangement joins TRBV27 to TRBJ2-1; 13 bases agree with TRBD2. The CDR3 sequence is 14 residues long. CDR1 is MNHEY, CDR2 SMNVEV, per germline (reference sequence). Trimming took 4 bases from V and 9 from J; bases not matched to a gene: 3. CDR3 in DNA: TGTGCCAGCAGTTCGGGACTAGCGGGGAGTGAGCAGTTCTTC. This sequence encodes CASSSGLAGSEQFF.

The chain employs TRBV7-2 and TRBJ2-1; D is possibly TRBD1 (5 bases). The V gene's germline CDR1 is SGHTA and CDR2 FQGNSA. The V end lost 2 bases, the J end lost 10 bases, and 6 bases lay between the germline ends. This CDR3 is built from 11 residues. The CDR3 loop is CASSLQGEQFF. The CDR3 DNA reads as TGTGCCAGCAGCTTACAGGGAGAGCAGTTCTTC.

The CDR3 DNA reads TGCGCCAGCAGCCAAGAACGTAGTCGCGCAGAACTAGAGACCCAGTACTTC. Translating it yields CASSQERSRAELETQYF. This chain connects TRBV4-1 to TRBJ2-1, with D uncertain. TRBJ2-5 explains the end of the DNA better; the J call may be wrong. The CDR3 is made up of 17 amino acids. Germline V gives CDR1 MGHRA, CDR2 YSYEKL.

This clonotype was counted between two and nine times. Here the CDR3 reads CASNGNSYEQYF. Here the CDR3 DNA reads TGTGCCAGCAACGGGAACTCCTACGAGCAGTACTTC. The V gene is TRBV6-1, the J gene TRBJ2-7; a weak D match, TRBD2 (5 bases). The CDR3 is made up of 12 amino acids. Germline lookup yields CDR1 MNHNS and CDR2 SASEGT. V lost 7 bases and J lost 0, with 7 bases in between.

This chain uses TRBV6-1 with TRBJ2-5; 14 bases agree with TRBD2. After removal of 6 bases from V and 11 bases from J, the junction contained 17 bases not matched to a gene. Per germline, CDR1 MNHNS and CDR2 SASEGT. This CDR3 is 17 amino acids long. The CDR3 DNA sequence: TGTGCCAGCAGCACCGGGACTAGCGGGAGAGCAATCTACAAGCAGTACTTC. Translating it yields CASSTGTSGRAIYKQYF.

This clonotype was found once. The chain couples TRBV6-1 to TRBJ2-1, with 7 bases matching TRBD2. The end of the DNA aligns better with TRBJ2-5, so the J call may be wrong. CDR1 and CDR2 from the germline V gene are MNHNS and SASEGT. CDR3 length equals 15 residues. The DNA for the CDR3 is TGTGCCAGCGGCTCTAGCGGAGGGGTCCAAGAGACCCAGTACTTC. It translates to CASGSSGGVQETQYF.

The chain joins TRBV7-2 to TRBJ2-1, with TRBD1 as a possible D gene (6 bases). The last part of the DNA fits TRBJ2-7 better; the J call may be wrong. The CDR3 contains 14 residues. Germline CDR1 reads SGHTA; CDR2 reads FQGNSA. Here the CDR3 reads CASSFTQGNNEQYF. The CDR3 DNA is TGTGCCAGCAGCTTTACACAGGGAAACAATGAGCAGTACTTC.

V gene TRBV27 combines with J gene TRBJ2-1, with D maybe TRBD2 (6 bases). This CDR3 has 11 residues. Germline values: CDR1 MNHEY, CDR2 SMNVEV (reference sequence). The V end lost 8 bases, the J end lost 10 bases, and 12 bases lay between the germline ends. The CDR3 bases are TGTGCCAGCCGGGGGTGGGACGAGCAGTTCTTC. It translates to CASRGWDEQFF.

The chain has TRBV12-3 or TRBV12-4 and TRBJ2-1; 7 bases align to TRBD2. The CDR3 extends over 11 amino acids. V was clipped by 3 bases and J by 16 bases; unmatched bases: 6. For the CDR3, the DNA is TGTGCCAGCAGTTTCGGGACTACCCCCTTCTTC. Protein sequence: CASSFGTTPFF.

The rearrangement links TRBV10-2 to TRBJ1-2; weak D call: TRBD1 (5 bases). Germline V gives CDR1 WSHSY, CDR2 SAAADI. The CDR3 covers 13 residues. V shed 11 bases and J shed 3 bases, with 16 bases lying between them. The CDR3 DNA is TGCGCCCCAAACGGGTGGGGGGACTATGGCTACACCTTC. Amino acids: CAPNGWGDYGYTF.

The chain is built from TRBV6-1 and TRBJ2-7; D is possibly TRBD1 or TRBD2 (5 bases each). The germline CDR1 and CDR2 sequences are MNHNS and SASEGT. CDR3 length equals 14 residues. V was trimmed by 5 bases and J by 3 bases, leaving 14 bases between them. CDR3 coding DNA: TGTGCCAGCAGTCGGGACCCCTCGGGCTACGAGCAGTACTTC. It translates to CASSRDPSGYEQYF.

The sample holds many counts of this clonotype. The chain's CDR3 is CARSLGGAETQYF. CDR3 nucleotide sequence: TGTGCCAGAAGCTTGGGGGGGGCAGAGACCCAGTACTTC. The chain employs TRBV5-3 and TRBJ2-5, with D perhaps being TRBD1 or TRBD2 (6 bases each). TRBV5-3 is assigned to the ORF class and has an uncertain function. This CDR3 is built from 13 residues. V was shortened by 0 bases and J by 4 bases, with 7 bases between the two germline ends.